This note documents a single TCR beta chain sequence. J gave up 3 bases and V 3 bases, and 8 bases lay outside the gene matches. The CDR3 spans 16 residues. CDR1 and CDR2 from the germline V gene are SGDLS and YYNGEE. A Seattle source enrolled patients during active infection and followed them longitudinally. This entry is derived from a study of blood T cell repertoires in COVID-19. Study details: Material from acute and convalescent COVID-19 was sourced from the United States, Italy and Spain. Nucleic acid was either cDNA or gDNA, and it came from T cells, B-cell-depleted T cells, or PBMCs.

Authors' data handling: Estimates of nucleated cell counts were drawn from the amplification of reference gene primers. Method: immunoSEQ multiplex PCR; TCRdb's copy keeps in-frame clones and lacks some. That table is the source of V, J and clone size, and D and trimming were worked out from the DNA. The sample holds about 92,000 clones, 70% to 90% seen once. The chain combines TRBV9 with TRBJ1-3, with 8 nucleotides matching TRBD1. Sequencing was performed on peripheral blood. The sequence came from an older woman with COVID-19, enrolled during active disease. The CDR3 nucleotides read TGTGCCAGCAGCGCCCGGACAGGGAGCGGTGGAAACACCATATATTTT. Translating gives CASSARTGSGGNTIYF.